These 10 T cell receptor beta chains originate from one sample sequenced in a study of breast tumors, draining lymph nodes, adjacent tissues. One entry per CDR3 protein, called by TCRdb with MiXCR from the multiplex PCR reads. The sample carries approximately 150,000 distinct CDR3 sequences, more than 25% recorded once. Samples came from axillary lymph nodes draining the breast cancer. Sequenced: axillary lymph node tissue. The receptors stem from a female donor with breast cancer. Some clones in this sample may be carry-over from other donors' samples.

J is TRBJ1-3 and V is TRBV13; no definite D call. The V gene's germline CDR1 is PRHDT and CDR2 FYEKMQ (reference sequence). Trimming removed 2 bases from V and 7 bases from J, with 9 bases in between. The CDR3 has 13 amino acids. CDR3 bases: TGTGCCAGCAGCTTATGGTTAGGGAACACCATATATTTT. Its translation: CASSLWLGNTIYF.

The chain recombines TRBV10-3 with TRBJ1-6; 9 bases match TRBD1. This CDR3 has 13 residues. The V gene end was trimmed by 6 bases and the J gene end by 9 bases; junction bases not matched to a gene: 3. Germline CDR1 and CDR2: ENHRY and SYGVKD. CDR3 sequence reads: CAISEQGASPLHF. The CDR3 DNA sequence: TGTGCCATCAGCGAACAGGGGGCTTCACCCCTCCACTTT.

This clonotype was recorded many times. The CDR3 is CASSVEPGPTDTQYF. CDR3 bases: TGTGCCAGCAGCGTAGAACCGGGACCCACAGATACGCAGTATTTT. The chain recombines TRBV9 with TRBJ2-3, with D perhaps TRBD1 or TRBD2 (5 bases each). Trimming cost V 0 bases and J 2 bases, with 10 bases left between them. Germline V gives CDR1 SGDLS, CDR2 YYNGEE. The CDR3 runs 15 residues.

Points on this clonotype: One base away lies a much larger clone, so this may be a sequencing read error. The chain uses TRBV6-6 and TRBJ1-5; D is unresolved. Trimming removed 5 bases from V and 4 bases from J, with 9 bases in between. Germline assignment: CDR1 MNHNY and CDR2 SVGAGI (reference sequence). The CDR3 is made up of 13 amino acids. This CDR3 reads CASSRETNQPQHF. In DNA form, the CDR3 reads TGTGCCAGCAGTCGGGAGACGAATCAGCCCCAGCATTTT.

This chain joins TRBV20-1 and TRBJ2-5, with 8 bases aligning to TRBD1. The CDR3 covers 12 residues. Germline values: CDR1 DFQATT, CDR2 SNEGSKA (reference sequence). V lost 5 bases, J lost 5 bases, and 4 bases stayed unmatched. The CDR3 loop is CSAWTGRETQYF. CDR3 nucleotide sequence: TGCAGTGCTTGGACAGGGCGGGAGACCCAGTACTTC.

This clonotype turned up a few times. In nucleotides, the CDR3 is TGCAGTGCTAGGGGGACGGATAACACTGAAGCTTTCTTT. This encodes CSARGTDNTEAFF. The gene calls are TRBV20-1 and TRBJ1-1; a weak D match, TRBD1 (5 bases). Germline values: CDR1 DFQATT, CDR2 SNEGSKA (reference sequence). Trimming took off 3 bases at V and 2 bases at J, with 10 bases between the two ends. The CDR3 extends over 13 amino acids.

This clonotype occurred many times. The CDR3 DNA reads as TGTGCCGCGGGGACTAGCGGGAGCCATACGCAGTATTTT. This encodes CAAGTSGSHTQYF. The chain carries TRBV6-5 and TRBJ2-3; TRBD2 aligns across 14 bases. CDR1 is MNHEY, CDR2 SVGAGI, per germline. This CDR3 is built from 13 residues. V shed 11 bases and J 7 bases; nucleotides not matched to a gene: 5.

This clonotype was seen at least ten times. Written as DNA, the CDR3 is TGTGCCAGCAGCTCTCCAGGGACCGGGGAGCTGTTTTTT. Encoded protein: CASSSPGTGELFF. The V gene is TRBV7-6, the J gene TRBJ2-2; D possibly corresponds to TRBD1 (5 bases). The germline CDR1 and CDR2 sequences are SGHVS and FNYEAQ. Trimming removed 4 bases from V and 5 bases from J, with 8 bases in between. This CDR3 has 13 amino acids. Supplemented by reference TRBV7-6 and TRBJ2-2, the full variable domain reads GAGVSQSPRYKVTKRGQDVALRCDPISGHVSLYWYRQALGQGPEFLTYFNYEAQQDKSGLPNDRFSAERPEGSISTLTIQRTEQRDSAMYRCASSSPGTGELFFGEGSRLTVL.

Many counts were recorded for this clonotype. V usage is TRBV12-3 or TRBV12-4 and J usage is TRBJ2-7; D might be TRBD1 or TRBD2, each matching 5 bases. Trimming took off 6 bases at V and 7 bases at J, with 10 bases between the two ends. The CDR3 is 11 residues long. CDR3 sequence: CASSEGLEQYF. CDR3 sequence (DNA): TGTGCCAGCAGCGAGGGGTTAGAGCAGTACTTC.

In this sample, this clonotype turned up a few times. With a much larger clone just one base away, this may be a read error. This chain uses TRBV5-1 with TRBJ2-1; no reliable D call. Trimming cost V 0 bases and J 6 bases, with 10 bases left between them. Germline assignment: CDR1 SGHRS and CDR2 YFSETQ. This CDR3 is built from 14 residues. CDR3 DNA sequence: TGCGCCAGCAGCTTGGCCGGACGGTCCAATGAGCAGTTCTTC. Protein product: CASSLAGRSNEQFF.